The 24 T cell receptor beta chains presented below share a single source sample, sequenced in a study of OX40 agonist ivuxolimab in advanced cancers. Method: immunoSEQ multiplex PCR; TCRdb's copy keeps in-frame clones and lacks some. The table records under 85,000 clones, approximately 90% of them present only once. The specimen comprised CD4+ or CD8+ T cells sorted from blood, sampled in a trial of the OX40 agonist ivuxolimab. The receptors were gathered from an adult with an advanced solid tumor such as melanoma, head and neck, liver or kidney cancer.

The V call is TRBV27, the J call TRBJ2-5; 12 bases are shared with TRBD1. Looked up from germline, CDR1 is MNHEY and CDR2 is SMNVEV (reference sequence). Trimming took 6 bases from V and 4 from J; bases not matched to a gene: 9. The CDR3 length is 16 residues. The CDR3 DNA reads TGTGCCAGCAGGGGGACAGGGGGCATCTTGAGAGAGACCCAGTACTTC. Translated, it gives CASRGTGGILRETQYF.

The chain is built from TRBV19 and TRBJ1-5, with D tentatively TRBD1 (6 bases). The CDR3 sequence is 20 residues long. CDR1 and CDR2 from the germline V gene are LNHDA and SQIVND (reference sequence). V was clipped by 4 bases and J by 3 bases, with 28 bases between them. CDR3 bases: TGTGCCAGTAGTACCCCAGTCACAGGGATGGTCTGGGATGACAATCAGCCCCAGCATTTT. Its translation is CASSTPVTGMVWDDNQPQHF.

The rearrangement uses TRBV19 and TRBJ2-3, with D hard to call. This CDR3 comprises 15 residues. Trimming took 0 bases from V and 0 from J, leaving 7 bases between them. Germline values: CDR1 LNHDA, CDR2 SQIVND (reference sequence). CDR3 nucleotide sequence: TGTGCCAGTAGTATAGATGGCAGTAGCACAGATACGCAGTATTTT. The encoded protein is CASSIDGSSTDTQYF. Drawing the rest from reference TRBV19 and TRBJ2-3, the complete variable domain is DGGITQSPKYLFRKEGQNVTLSCEQNLNHDAMYWYRQDPGQGLRLIYYSQIVNDFQKGDIAEGYSVSREKKESFPLTVTSAQKNPTAFYLCASSIDGSSTDTQYFGPGTRLTVL.

The J gene is TRBJ1-4, the V gene TRBV28; possibly TRBD1 for D (6 bases). Deletions cut 7 bases from V and 7 bases from J, with 13 bases between. The length of the CDR3 is 13 residues. CDR1 is MDHEN, CDR2 SYDVKM, per germline. CDR3 region: CASNGRGTEKLFF. The DNA for the CDR3 is TGTGCCAGCAATGGGAGGGGGACTGAAAAACTGTTTTTT.

The chain combines TRBV16 with TRBJ2-2; D is uncertain. Looked up from germline, CDR1 is KGHSY and CDR2 is FQNENV. The CDR3 is 14 residues long. Trimming stripped 7 bases from V and 1 base from J, with 10 bases between. The CDR3 sequence: CASTLQRNTGELFF. CDR3 nucleotides: TGTGCCAGCACCCTACAGAGGAACACCGGGGAGCTGTTTTTT. The full variable domain, completed using reference TRBV16 and TRBJ2-2, is GEEVAQTPKHLVRGEGQKAKLYCAPIKGHSYVFWYQQVLKNEFKFLISFQNENVFDETGMPKERFSAKCLPNSPCSLEIQATKLEDSAVYFCASTLQRNTGELFFGEGSRLTVL.

The rearrangement joins TRBV5-5 to TRBJ2-3; D not resolved. Between the trimmed V and J ends, which lost 1 base and 7 bases, there was a span of 13 bases. Germline CDR1 is SGHKS and CDR2 is YYEKEE (reference sequence). The length of the CDR3 is 14 residues. The CDR3 bases are TGTGCCAGCAGCTTGCTTCAGAATCCGTATACGCAGTATTTT. As protein: CASSLLQNPYTQYF.

The chain employs TRBV5-6 and TRBJ2-1, with D possibly matching TRBD1 (6 bases). The germline CDR1 and CDR2 sequences are SGHDT and YYEEEE. This CDR3 is built from 13 residues. V lost 6 bases and J lost 8, with 15 bases in between. The CDR3 DNA reads as TGTGCCAGCACCCCCGCCAGGGGCGATGAGCAGTTCTTC. Residues: CASTPARGDEQFF. Full variable domain (rest looked up from reference TRBV5-6 and TRBJ2-1): DAGVTQSPTHLIKTRGQQVTLRCSPKSGHDTVSWYQQALGQGPQFIFQYYEEEERQRGNFPDRFSGHQFPNYSSELNVNALLLGDSALYLCASTPARGDEQFFGPGTRLTVL.

This clone was seen only once. The chain uses TRBV5-1 and TRBJ2-3; D gene unclear. Germline-derived CDR1 and CDR2 are SGHRS and YFSETQ. The length of the CDR3 is 13 residues. The germline V and J ends were trimmed by 5 bases and 6 bases, with 13 bases remaining between them. This CDR3 reads CASSVGRSDTQYF. The CDR3 bases are TGCGCCAGCAGTGTTGGACGGTCGGATACGCAGTATTTT.

The chain carries TRBV6-4 and TRBJ2-3; D is perhaps TRBD2 (6 bases). The CDR3 consists of 14 residues. V was clipped by 0 bases and J by 9 bases, with 13 bases between them. Germline assignment: CDR1 MRHNA and CDR2 SNTAGT. CDR3 residues: CASSDSMGGGTQYF. The CDR3 bases are TGTGCCAGCAGTGACTCGATGGGGGGAGGCACGCAGTATTTT.

The rearrangement links TRBV5-4 to TRBJ2-7; D is unclear. V lost 0 bases and J lost 0, with 13 bases in between. This CDR3 is 16 amino acids long. The germline CDR1 and CDR2 sequences are SGHNT and YYREEE (reference sequence). The CDR3 loop reads CASSLVLSKSSYEQYF. In DNA form, the CDR3 reads TGTGCCAGCAGCTTGGTGCTCAGCAAGAGCTCCTACGAGCAGTACTTC.

In this sample, this clone turned up once. The chain uses TRBV6-1 and TRBJ1-5, with D maybe TRBD1 (6 bases). The CDR3 covers 12 residues. V was trimmed by 5 bases and J by 7 bases, leaving 9 bases between them. From germline, CDR1 is MNHNS and CDR2 SASEGT. The CDR3 DNA follows: TGTGCCAGCAGTACCCAGGGGCAGCCCCAGCATTTT. This translates into CASSTQGQPQHF.

V and J are TRBV7-2 and TRBJ2-3; no reliable D call. The CDR3 totals 11 residues. The germline V gene has CDR1 SGHTA and CDR2 FQGNSA. V was trimmed by 3 bases and J by 3 bases, leaving 1 base between them. CDR3 bases: TGTGCCAGCAGCTTGACAGATACGCAGTATTTT. Its protein is CASSLTDTQYF.

V gene TRBV5-1 combines with J gene TRBJ2-1, with no clear D. V was clipped by 0 bases and J by 5 bases, with 6 bases between them. The germline gives CDR1 SGHRS, CDR2 YFSETQ. The CDR3 length is 13 residues. In DNA, the CDR3 is TGCGCCAGCAGCTTGGGAGGAGACAATGAGCAGTTCTTC. Translating gives CASSLGGDNEQFF.

The V call is TRBV5-1, the J call TRBJ2-1; possibly TRBD1 for D (5 bases). The V end was cut by 0 bases, the J end by 8 bases, with 15 bases between. CDR3 length equals 15 residues. Per germline, CDR1 SGHRS and CDR2 YFSETQ. The CDR3, as DNA: TGCGCCAGCAGCTTGGGCATGGGGCTCGGCGATGAGCAGTTCTTC. Its translation: CASSLGMGLGDEQFF. Filled out from reference TRBV5-1 and TRBJ2-1, the complete variable domain reads KAGVTQTPRYLIKTRGQQVTLSCSPISGHRSVSWYQQTPGQGLQFLFEYFSETQRNKGNFPGRFSGRQFSNSRSEMNVSTLELGDSALYLCASSLGMGLGDEQFFGPGTRLTVL.

This rearrangement joins TRBV19 to TRBJ2-2, with D uncertain. Per germline, CDR1 LNHDA and CDR2 SQIVND (reference sequence). The CDR3 covers 13 residues. Trimming left V 6 bases short and J 5 bases short, with 10 bases between. CDR3 bases: TGTGCCAGTAGGGTTACACGGACCGGGGAGCTGTTTTTT. Its protein is CASRVTRTGELFF.

The chain joins TRBV5-4 to TRBJ2-2, with D maybe TRBD1 (5 bases). This CDR3 has 16 amino acids. Germline-derived CDR1 and CDR2 are SGHNT and YYREEE (reference sequence). Trimming left V 1 base short and J 4 bases short, with 14 bases between. The CDR3: CASSLPRTMGTGELFF. The CDR3 DNA reads as TGTGCCAGCAGCTTGCCCCGGACAATGGGCACCGGGGAGCTGTTTTTT.

V gene TRBV5-4 combines with J gene TRBJ2-2; 10 positions match TRBD1. CDR3 length equals 15 residues. V was clipped by 5 bases and J by 3 bases; unmatched bases: 4. The V gene's germline CDR1 is SGHNT and CDR2 YYREEE (reference sequence). DNA of the CDR3: TGTGCCAGCAGTTCCGGGACAGGGGACACCGGGGAGCTGTTTTTT. Translated, it gives CASSSGTGDTGELFF.

This chain connects TRBV28 to TRBJ2-7, with D perhaps matching TRBD2 (5 bases). Germline assignment: CDR1 MDHEN and CDR2 SYDVKM. The CDR3 totals 11 residues. V was cut by 8 bases and J by 1 base, with 6 bases left in between. CDR3 protein: CASGLSYEQYF. DNA of the CDR3: TGTGCCAGCGGACTGTCCTACGAGCAGTACTTC.

The chain combines TRBV5-4 with TRBJ1-6, with D perhaps matching TRBD1 (5 bases). From germline, CDR1 is SGHNT and CDR2 YYREEE (reference sequence). The CDR3 sequence is 14 residues long. V was trimmed by 0 bases and J by 7 bases, leaving 8 bases between them. For the CDR3, the DNA is TGTGCCAGCAGCTTGGCCGGGGGAAATTCACCCCTCCACTTT. Translated: CASSLAGGNSPLHF.

The chain employs TRBV7-2 and TRBJ2-3, with 11 positions matching TRBD2. The CDR3 is 18 residues long. After removal of 1 base from V and 2 bases from J, the junction contained 8 bases not matched to a gene. CDR1 is SGHTA, CDR2 FQGNSA, per germline. The CDR3: CASSLVLAGGGFTDTQYF. The CDR3, as DNA: TGTGCCAGCAGCTTAGTCCTAGCGGGGGGCGGGTTCACAGATACGCAGTATTTT.

The rearrangement joins TRBV6-6 to TRBJ2-2; D gene unclear. Germline V CDR1 and CDR2: MNHNY, SVGAGI (reference sequence). Deletions cut 6 bases from V and 1 base from J, with 6 bases between. This CDR3 contains 13 residues. The CDR3 protein is CASRIVNTGELFF. CDR3 in DNA: TGTGCCAGCAGGATTGTGAACACCGGGGAGCTGTTTTTT.

This chain connects TRBV19 to TRBJ2-5; 7 bases are shared with TRBD1. The CDR3 consists of 14 residues. The V and J ends lost 5 bases and 2 bases, in that order; junction bases with no gene match: 5. From germline, CDR1 is LNHDA and CDR2 SQIVND (reference sequence). The CDR3 DNA is TGTGCCAGTAGTCCAGGGGGTATTCAAGAGACCCAGTACTTC. It specifies CASSPGGIQETQYF. Complete variable domain (other parts from reference TRBV19 and TRBJ2-5): DGGITQSPKYLFRKEGQNVTLSCEQNLNHDAMYWYRQDPGQGLRLIYYSQIVNDFQKGDIAEGYSVSREKKESFPLTVTSAQKNPTAFYLCASSPGGIQETQYFGPGTRLLVL.

The chain joins TRBV28 to TRBJ2-2; the D gene is possibly TRBD2 (5 bases). CDR1 and CDR2 from the germline V gene are MDHEN and SYDVKM. Trimming shortened V by 9 bases and J by 5 bases, and 16 bases separated the two germline ends. The CDR3 sequence is 14 residues long. CDR3 coding DNA: TGTGCCAGTCTAACGGAAGGGAGTACCGGGGAGCTGTTTTTT. This translates into CASLTEGSTGELFF.

V is TRBV7-9 and J is TRBJ1-6; 7 nucleotides match TRBD1. The V gene end was trimmed by 7 bases and the J gene end by 8 bases; junction bases not matched to a gene: 11. Germline CDR1 is SEHNR and CDR2 is FQNEAQ (reference sequence). This CDR3 comprises 15 residues. CDR3 DNA: TGTGCCAGCATCCCCCCCGGAGGGGGCGATTCACCCCTCCACTTT. Translated: CASIPPGGGDSPLHF. The variable domain in full, completed from reference TRBV7-9 and TRBJ1-6, reads DTGVSQNPRHKITKRGQNVTFRCDPISEHNRLYWYRQTLGQGPEFLTYFQNEAQLEKSRLLSDRFSAERPKGSFSTLEIQRTEQGDSAMYLCASIPPGGGDSPLHFGNGTRLTVT.